This is a list of T cell receptor beta chains from one sample in a study of T cell repertoires in ileal Crohn's disease. Generated by immunoSEQ multiplex PCR, the TCRdb table keeps only in-frame clones and is missing some. Of over 15,000 clones listed, more than 85% are singletons. What was sequenced was ileal tissue. Source of these receptors: an adult with Crohn's disease. Both conserved end residues are part of each CDR3. The order of the fields is CDR3 protein, CDR3 DNA, D gene, J gene, V gene, clone size. The D gene is left open where the match is weak. The listing skips clone size in some rows; elsewhere it reads once, few, many or a size class.

CASSEGGFRNYGYTF | TGTGCCAGCAGTGAAGGGGGATTTCGGAACTATGGCTACACCTTC | . | TRBJ1-2 | TRBV6-1 | .
CASSSGVGEQFF | TGTGCCAGCAGCTCGGGGGTCGGGGAGCAGTTCTTC | . | TRBJ2-1 | TRBV11-3 | .
CASSIGHRSKYNEQFF | TGTGCCAGTAGTATCGGACACCGATCGAAATACAATGAGCAGTTCTTC | . | TRBJ2-1 | TRBV19 | once
CASSPTSGGDYEQYF | TGCGCCAGCAGCCCGACTAGCGGGGGGGATTACGAGCAGTACTTC | TRBD2 | TRBJ2-7 | TRBV4-3 | .
CASSRAGTGLNEKLFF | TGTGCCAGCAGCAGGGCCGGGACAGGCCTTAATGAAAAACTGTTTTTT | TRBD1 | TRBJ1-4 | TRBV5-6 | .
CASEGQGALTNEKLFF | TGCGCCAGTGAAGGACAGGGGGCTTTAACTAATGAAAAACTGTTTTTT | TRBD1 | TRBJ1-4 | TRBV10-1 | .
CATLGTGRSPLHF | TGTGCCACCCTCGGGACAGGGCGGTCACCCCTCCACTTT | TRBD1 | TRBJ1-6 | TRBV6-1 | .
CTSSRATASTTNEKLFF | TGCACCAGCAGCCGAGCGACAGCCTCTACAACTAATGAAAAACTGTTTTTT | . | TRBJ1-4 | TRBV1 | .
CASSLVGQGFTDTQYF | TGTGCCAGCAGCTTGGTAGGACAGGGGTTCACAGATACGCAGTATTTT | TRBD1 | TRBJ2-3 | TRBV5-5 | once
CASSFRTASGNTIYF | TGTGCCAGCAGTTTCCGGACGGCCTCTGGAAACACCATATATTTT | . | TRBJ1-3 | TRBV28 | .
CASSLPALAGGSWRGTQYF | TGTGCCAGCAGTCTTCCCGCACTAGCGGGGGGGTCCTGGAGAGGTACGCAGTATTTT | TRBD2 | TRBJ2-3 | TRBV27 | .
CASSPRRRDAFF | TGTGCCAGCAGCCCCCGGAGAAGGGACGCTTTCTTT | . | TRBJ1-1 | TRBV28 | .
CASSLGTPGPYEKLFF | TGTGCTAGCAGCTTGGGGACTCCGGGACCTTATGAAAAACTGTTTTTT | . | TRBJ1-4 | TRBV7-7 | .
CASSSQQGYPDTQYF | TGCGCCAGCAGCTCCCAACAGGGATATCCAGATACGCAGTATTTT | . | TRBJ2-3 | TRBV5-1 | .
CASSLNMVGLGETQYF | TGCGCCAGCAGCCTGAATATGGTCGGCCTAGGAGAGACCCAGTACTTC | . | TRBJ2-5 | TRBV5-1 | once
CASSQTRDTVYGYTF | TGTGCCAGCAGCCAGACCCGGGACACCGTTTATGGCTACACCTTC | . | TRBJ1-2 | TRBV14 | .
CASSGRTGGEQYF | TGTGCCAGCAGCGGTAGGACAGGGGGTGAGCAGTACTTC | TRBD1 | TRBJ2-7 | TRBV7-8 | .
CASSPDRVPSPLHF | TGTGCCAGCAGTCCGGACAGGGTCCCTTCACCCCTCCACTTT | TRBD1 | TRBJ1-6 | TRBV28 | few
CASRIDFNYGYTF | TGTGCCAGCAGAATTGATTTTAACTATGGCTACACCTTC | . | TRBJ1-2 | TRBV6-5 | .
CAISEGRPRAQPQHF | TGTGCCATCAGTGAAGGGCGCCCCAGGGCCCAGCCCCAGCATTTT | . | TRBJ1-5 | TRBV10-3 | .
CASSLLAGGISSYNEQFF | TGTGCCAGCAGCTTATTAGCGGGGGGTATCAGCTCCTACAATGAGCAGTTCTTC | TRBD2 | TRBJ2-1 | TRBV7-6 | .
CASSGSPGETQYF | TGTGCCAGTAGTGGATCCCCCGGGGAGACCCAGTACTTC | . | TRBJ2-5 | TRBV19 | .
CASSQGVRDYSNQPQHF | TGCGCCAGCAGCCAAGGAGTCCGGGATTATAGCAATCAGCCCCAGCATTTT | . | TRBJ1-5 | TRBV4-1 | .
CASSQYASSSEQYF | TGTGCCAGCAGCCAATATGCCAGCTCTTCCGAGCAGTACTTC | . | TRBJ2-7 | TRBV14 | .
CASTTQGEQFF | TGTGCCAGCACGACGCAGGGTGAGCAGTTCTTC | . | TRBJ2-1 | TRBV2 | .
CASSGRGQQFSGYTF | TGTGCCAGCAGCGGGCGGGGACAGCAGTTTTCCGGCTACACCTTC | TRBD1 | TRBJ1-2 | TRBV4-2 | .
CASREEADTQYF | TGTGCCAGCAGGGAAGAGGCAGATACGCAGTATTTT | . | TRBJ2-3 | TRBV7-9 | .
CASSLGTGGEKLFF | TGTGCCAGCAGCTTAGGGACAGGCGGTGAAAAACTGTTTTTT | TRBD1 | TRBJ1-4 | TRBV5-4 | .